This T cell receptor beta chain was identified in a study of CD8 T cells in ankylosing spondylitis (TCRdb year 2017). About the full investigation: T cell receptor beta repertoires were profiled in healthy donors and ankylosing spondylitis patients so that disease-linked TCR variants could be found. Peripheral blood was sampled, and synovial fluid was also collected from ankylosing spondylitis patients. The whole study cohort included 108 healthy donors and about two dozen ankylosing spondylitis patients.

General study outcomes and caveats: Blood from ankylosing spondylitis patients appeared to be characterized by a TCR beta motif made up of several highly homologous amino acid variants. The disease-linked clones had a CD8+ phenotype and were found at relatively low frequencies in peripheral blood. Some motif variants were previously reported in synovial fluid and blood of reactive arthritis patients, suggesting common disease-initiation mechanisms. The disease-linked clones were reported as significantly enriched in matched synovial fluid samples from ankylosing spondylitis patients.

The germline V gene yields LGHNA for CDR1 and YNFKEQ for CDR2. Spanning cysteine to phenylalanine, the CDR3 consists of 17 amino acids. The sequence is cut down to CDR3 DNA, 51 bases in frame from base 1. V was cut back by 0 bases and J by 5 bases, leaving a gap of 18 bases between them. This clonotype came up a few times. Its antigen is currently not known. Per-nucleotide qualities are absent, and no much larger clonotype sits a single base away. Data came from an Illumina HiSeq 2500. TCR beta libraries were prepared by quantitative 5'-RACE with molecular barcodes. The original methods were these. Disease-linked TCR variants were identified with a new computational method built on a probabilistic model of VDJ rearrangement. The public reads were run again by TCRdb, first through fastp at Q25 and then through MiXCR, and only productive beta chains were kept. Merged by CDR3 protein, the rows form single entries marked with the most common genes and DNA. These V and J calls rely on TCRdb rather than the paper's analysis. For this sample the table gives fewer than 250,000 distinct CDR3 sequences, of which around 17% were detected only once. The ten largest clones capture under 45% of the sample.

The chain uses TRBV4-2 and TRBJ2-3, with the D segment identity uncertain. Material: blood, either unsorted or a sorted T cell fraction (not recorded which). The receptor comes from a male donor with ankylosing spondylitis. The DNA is TGTGCCAGCAGCCAAGATGGTCCCCTCGGATTAGTAGATACGCAGTATTTT. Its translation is CASSQDGPLGLVDTQYF.